The following is a T cell receptor (beta chain) sequence with its context. This sample is part of a study of blood T cell repertoires in COVID-19. About the study: Sites in the United States, Italy and Spain provided acute and convalescent COVID-19 samples. In each case, the material was cDNA or gDNA derived from T cells, B-cell-depleted T cells, or PBMCs.

V dropped 8 bases and J dropped 8; count of bases not matched to a gene: 9. From germline, CDR1 is SGHTA and CDR2 FQGNSA. The CDR3 loop spans 14 amino acids. As handled by the study authors: Estimation of nucleated cell counts relied on the amplification of reference gene primers. Here immunoSEQ multiplex PCR was the method, and the copy in TCRdb shows in-frame clones only, minus some. V, J and clone size are those of that table, while D and trimming were read from the DNA. The profile shows some 200,000 clones, roughly 86% of them singletons. The rearrangement links TRBV7-2 to TRBJ2-1, with TRBD2 matching 10 bases. The sequencing input was peripheral blood. This receptor was taken from a woman between 40 and 50 years old with acute or convalescent COVID-19. This CDR3 is CASETGLARHEQFF. As DNA, the CDR3 is TGTGCCAGCGAAACGGGACTAGCGCGTCATGAGCAGTTCTTC.